This T cell receptor beta chain was recorded in a study of blood T cells in healthy people across ages. This CDR3 contains 13 residues. CDR1 is DFQATT and CDR2 is SNEGSKA in the germline V gene (reference sequence). Between the trimmed V and J ends, which lost 7 bases and 2 bases, there was a span of 14 bases. This clonotype has just a few counts. The antigen is not known. The sample providers were healthy Caucasian people from Russia, aged about 6 to 90. Per individual sample, total RNA of at least 5 micrograms was extracted. Study-wide results and limits: Higher diversity and more naive CD4+ cells were features of long-lived donors, compared to aged donors. Diversity was estimated from one million T cells, and these estimates were considered underestimates.

Alongside a J-beta primer mix, a sample-barcoded 5' primer served in a second PCR lasting about 6 to 12 cycles. In TCRdb, the 5' RACE reads were re-called with MiXCR into one record per CDR3 protein. The repertoire holds over 1,500,000 distinct CDR3 sequences, with 49% as singletons. J is TRBJ1-1 and V is TRBV20-1; TRBD1 might be the D (5 bases). Sample: blood. The clonotype comes from a woman aged 40-49 years in good health. DNA for the CDR3: TGCAGTGTGTCAGGGACCTTAAACACTGAAGCTTTCTTT. It yields the protein CSVSGTLNTEAFF.